The 7 T cell receptor beta chains given below trace back to one sample, sequenced in a study of control samples from healthy donors and cancer patients. Clones were sequenced by immunoSEQ multiplex PCR, and TCRdb holds only the in-frame ones, with some missing. The sample lists 120,000 or so clones, about 93% occurring once. The sequenced sample was PBMCs. These receptors were collected from a man in his forties or fifties with head and neck cancer.

The chain uses TRBV27 and TRBJ2-7; no clear D. The CDR3 length is 14 residues. The germline V gene encodes CDR1 MNHEY and CDR2 SMNVEV (reference sequence). V shed 5 bases and J shed 5 bases, with 16 bases lying between them. CDR3 protein: CASSLTKLHHEQYF. In DNA, the CDR3 is TGTGCCAGCAGTCTTACAAAGCTGCACCACGAGCAGTACTTC.

The gene calls are TRBV6-5 and TRBJ1-2; D unclear. CDR1 MNHEY and CDR2 SVGAGI come from the germline V gene. This CDR3 is 12 amino acids long. V was trimmed by 10 bases and J by 4 bases, leaving 13 bases between them. CDR3: CATRFVTYGYTF. As DNA, the CDR3 is TGTGCCACCCGCTTCGTCACCTATGGCTACACCTTC.

This clone was recorded once. V gene TRBV13 combines with J gene TRBJ1-3; D is unresolved. Looked up from germline, CDR1 is PRHDT and CDR2 is FYEKMQ (reference sequence). V shed 5 bases and J shed 0 bases, with 8 bases lying between them. The CDR3 extends over 14 amino acids. The CDR3 loop is CASSRGFSGNTIYF. Here the CDR3 DNA reads TGTGCCAGCAGCCGGGGTTTCTCTGGAAACACCATATATTTT.

The chain uses TRBV19 and TRBJ2-7; perhaps TRBD2 as D (7 bases). The CDR3 is 13 residues long. The V gene lost 3 bases and the J gene lost 5 bases, with 11 bases spanning the gap. Per the germline V gene, CDR1 is LNHDA and CDR2 is SQIVND (reference sequence). The CDR3 nucleotides read TGTGCCAGTAGTATTGGGGGGGCGGACGAGCAGTACTTC. This encodes CASSIGGADEQYF.

The V gene is TRBV7-2, the J gene TRBJ1-1, with 9 bases that match TRBD1. The junction had 11 bases not matched to a gene; V was cut back by 4 bases and J by 8 bases. Germline V gene data show CDR1 as SGHTA and CDR2 as FQGNSA. The CDR3 spans 15 residues. The CDR3 is CASSSSGTGFKEAFF. CDR3 DNA sequence: TGTGCCAGCAGCTCCTCCGGGACAGGGTTCAAAGAAGCTTTCTTT.

The V call is TRBV5-4, the J call TRBJ1-4; 10 bases are a match to TRBD1. Looked up from germline, CDR1 is SGHNT and CDR2 is YYREEE (reference sequence). With V trimmed by 0 bases and J by 7 bases, 3 bases remained unmatched. The CDR3 loop spans 15 amino acids. This CDR3 reads CASSLAGDRGEKLFF. The CDR3 DNA sequence: TGTGCCAGCAGCTTGGCCGGGGACAGGGGTGAAAAACTGTTTTTT.

V is TRBV28 and J is TRBJ1-4, with D perhaps TRBD1 (6 bases). Trimming took 6 bases from V and 5 from J, leaving 13 bases between them. The V gene's germline CDR1 is MDHEN and CDR2 SYDVKM. The CDR3 is made up of 14 amino acids. CDR3 in DNA: TGTGCCAGCAGCCTGGGACACGTAAATGAAAAACTGTTTTTT. It is translated as CASSLGHVNEKLFF. Together with reference TRBV28 and TRBJ1-4, the CDR3 gives the full variable domain: DVKVTQSSRYLVKRTGEKVFLECVQDMDHENMFWYRQDPGLGLRLIYFSYDVKMKEKGDIPEGYSVSREKKERFSLILESASTNQTSMYLCASSLGHVNEKLFFGSGTQLSVL.